The entry that follows covers one T cell receptor beta chain sequence. This entry comes from a study of blood T cell repertoires in COVID-19. The overall study: Material from acute and convalescent COVID-19 was sourced from the United States, Italy and Spain. PBMCs, B-cell-depleted T cells, or T cells provided the cDNA or gDNA that made up the material.

In the original processing: Amplification of reference gene primers was used by the study to estimate nucleated cell counts. Produced via immunoSEQ multiplex PCR; TCRdb's table is partial and in-frame only. Clone size and the V and J calls come from that table; the DNA yielded D and trimming. The sample includes fewer than 150,000 clones, about 74% seen only once; the top ten take 6.2%. The sequenced material came from peripheral blood. This sequence was found in a man in his 70s with acute or convalescent COVID-19.

The CDR3 DNA sequence: TGTGCCAGCAGCGCAGGAGGGGGAGGGACCGGGGAGCTGTTTTTT. Amino acids: CASSAGGGGTGELFF. The rearrangement uses TRBV7-3 and TRBJ2-2; TRBD2 is a possible D gene (7 bases). This CDR3 comprises 15 residues. Germline V lookup: CDR1 SGHTA, CDR2 FQGTGA. Deletions cut 5 bases from V and 5 bases from J, with 15 bases between.